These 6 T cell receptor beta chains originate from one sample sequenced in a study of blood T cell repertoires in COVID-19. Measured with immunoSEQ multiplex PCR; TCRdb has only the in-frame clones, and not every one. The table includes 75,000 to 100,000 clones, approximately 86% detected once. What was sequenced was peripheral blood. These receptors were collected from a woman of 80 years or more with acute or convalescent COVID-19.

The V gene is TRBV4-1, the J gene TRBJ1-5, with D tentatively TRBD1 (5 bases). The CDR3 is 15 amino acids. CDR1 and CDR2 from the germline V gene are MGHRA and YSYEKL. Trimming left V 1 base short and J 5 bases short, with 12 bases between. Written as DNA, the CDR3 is TGCGCCAGCAGCCAAGTGCCGACGGGGGATCAGCCCCAGCATTTT. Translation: CASSQVPTGDQPQHF.

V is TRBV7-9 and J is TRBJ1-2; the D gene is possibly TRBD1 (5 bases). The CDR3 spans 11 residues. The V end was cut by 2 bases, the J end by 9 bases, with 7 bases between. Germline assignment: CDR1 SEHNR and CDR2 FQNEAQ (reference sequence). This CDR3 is CASSLQGSYTF. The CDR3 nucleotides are TGTGCCAGCAGCTTACAGGGCAGCTACACCTTC.

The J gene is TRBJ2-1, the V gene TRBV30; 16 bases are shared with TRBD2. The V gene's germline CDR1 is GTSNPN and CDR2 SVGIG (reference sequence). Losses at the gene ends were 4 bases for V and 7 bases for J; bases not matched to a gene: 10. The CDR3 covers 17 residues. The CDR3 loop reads CAWMEGLAGGQRNEQFF. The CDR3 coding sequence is TGTGCCTGGATGGAGGGACTAGCGGGGGGGCAGAGAAATGAGCAGTTCTTC.

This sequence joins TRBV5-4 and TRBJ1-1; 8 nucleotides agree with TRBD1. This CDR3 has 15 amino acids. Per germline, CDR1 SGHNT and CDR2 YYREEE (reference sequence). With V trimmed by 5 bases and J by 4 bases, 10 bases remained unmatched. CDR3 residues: CASRTGGTGGTEAFF. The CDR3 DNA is TGTGCCAGCAGGACTGGCGGTACAGGGGGCACTGAAGCTTTCTTT. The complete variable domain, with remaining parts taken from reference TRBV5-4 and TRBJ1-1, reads ETGVTQSPTHLIKTRGQQVTLRCSSQSGHNTVSWYQQALGQGPQFIFQYYREEENGRGNFPPRFSGLQFPNYSSELNVNALELDDSALYLCASRTGGTGGTEAFFGQGTRLTVV.

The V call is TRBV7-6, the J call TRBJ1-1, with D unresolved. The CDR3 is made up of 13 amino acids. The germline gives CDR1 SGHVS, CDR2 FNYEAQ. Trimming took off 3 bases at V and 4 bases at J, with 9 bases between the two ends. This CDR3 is CASSFGRGTEAFF. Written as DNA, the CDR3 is TGTGCCAGCAGCTTTGGGCGGGGCACTGAAGCTTTCTTT.

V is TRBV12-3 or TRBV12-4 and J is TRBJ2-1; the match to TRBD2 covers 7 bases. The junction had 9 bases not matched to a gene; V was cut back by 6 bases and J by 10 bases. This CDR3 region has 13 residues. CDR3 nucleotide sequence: TGTGCCAGCAGCCTGGGACTATCGGGAGAGCAGTTCTTC. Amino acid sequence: CASSLGLSGEQFF.